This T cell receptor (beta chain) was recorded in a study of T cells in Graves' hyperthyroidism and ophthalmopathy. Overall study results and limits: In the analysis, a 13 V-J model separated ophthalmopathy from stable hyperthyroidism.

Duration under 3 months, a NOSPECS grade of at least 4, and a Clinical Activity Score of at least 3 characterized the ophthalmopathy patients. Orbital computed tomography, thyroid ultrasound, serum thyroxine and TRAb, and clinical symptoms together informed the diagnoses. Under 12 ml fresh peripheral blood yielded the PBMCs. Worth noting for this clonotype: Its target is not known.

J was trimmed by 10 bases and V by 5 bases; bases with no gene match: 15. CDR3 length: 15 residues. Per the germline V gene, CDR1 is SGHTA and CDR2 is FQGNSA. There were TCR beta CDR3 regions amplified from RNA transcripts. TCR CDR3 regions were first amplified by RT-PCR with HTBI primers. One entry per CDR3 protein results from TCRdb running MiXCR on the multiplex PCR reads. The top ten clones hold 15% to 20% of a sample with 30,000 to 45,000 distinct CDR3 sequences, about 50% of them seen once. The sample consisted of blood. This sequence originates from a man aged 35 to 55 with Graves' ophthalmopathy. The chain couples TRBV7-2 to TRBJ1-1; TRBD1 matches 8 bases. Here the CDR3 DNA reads TGTGCCAGCAGCCAGACAGGGGCATACCCGGTGGGAGCTTTCTTT. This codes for CASSQTGAYPVGAFF.